This T cell receptor (beta chain) was observed in a study of blood T cell repertoires in COVID-19 (dated by TCRdb to about 2020). In terms of the full investigation: The collaborator samples originated in the United States, Italy and Spain and spanned the acute and convalescent phases of COVID-19. HLA class I and class II types, where available, came from metadata supplied by the sample provider rather than from assay-based typing. Samples were obtained from the ongoing ImmuneRACE study (first 160 participants) and from 1,254 subjects provided by 6 global collaborators. The repertoires were released in a freely available public database intended as a resource for research on the immune response to SARS-CoV-2. The material from the prospective study consisted of cDNA or gDNA derived from T cells, B-cell-depleted T cells, or PBMCs. Nearly every sample came with metadata listing a de-identified subject ID, COVID-19 status, age in years and sex. The dataset comprised deeply sampled blood TCRbeta repertoires from subjects exposed to, actively infected with, or recovered from COVID-19.

Collaborating institutions collected whole blood in K2EDTA tubes following their own protocols. Collaborator samples were shipped for TCRbeta analysis as frozen whole blood, isolated PBMCs, or DNA extracted from either sample type. The immunoSEQ Assay, a bias-controlled multiplex PCR, was used to amplify TCRbeta CDR3 regions from genomic DNA. Under the source paper's analysis protocol: Within the assay, amplification of reference gene primers was used to estimate how many nucleated cells each sample contained. To quantify the absolute abundance of each unique TCRbeta CDR3 rearrangement, sequence reads were collapsed and filtered. Productive Simpson clonality was computed per sample as the square root of Simpson's diversity index over productive rearrangements. TCRdb retrieved this table from immuneACCESS and kept in-frame rearrangements only. Not all clones are present; in checked studies, unresolved V genes account for under half, and no reason is known for the remainder. For V, J and clone size, that table is used; D and trimming come from the DNA. This sample gives roughly 150,000 clones in total; around 83% of them show up just once. 7.2% of the sample is in the top ten clones.

With respect to this clone: Its antigen specificity is not known. Base qualities are missing; no much larger clone stands one base away.

The CDR3 numbers 12 residues from cysteine through phenylalanine. Only the CDR3 part of the read is kept: 36 bases, read in frame from the first base. Taken from the germline V gene, the CDR1 and CDR2 loops are MNHEY and SVGAGI. After removal of 6 bases from V and 6 bases from J, the junction retains 2 bases not matched to a gene. On the study overall, not on this receptor specifically: How much clinical and demographic metadata was included differed by source and by participant, and the metadata was provided uncurated.

The V and J genes are TRBV6-5 and TRBJ1-1, and 9 bases in between align with TRBD1. Sequenced: peripheral blood. The receptor was derived from a woman between 45 and 65 years old in a cohort sampled during active or convalescent COVID-19. The nucleotide sequence reads TGTGCCAGCAGCCGGACAGGGGCTGAAGCTTTCTTT. This is translated as CASSRTGAEAFF.